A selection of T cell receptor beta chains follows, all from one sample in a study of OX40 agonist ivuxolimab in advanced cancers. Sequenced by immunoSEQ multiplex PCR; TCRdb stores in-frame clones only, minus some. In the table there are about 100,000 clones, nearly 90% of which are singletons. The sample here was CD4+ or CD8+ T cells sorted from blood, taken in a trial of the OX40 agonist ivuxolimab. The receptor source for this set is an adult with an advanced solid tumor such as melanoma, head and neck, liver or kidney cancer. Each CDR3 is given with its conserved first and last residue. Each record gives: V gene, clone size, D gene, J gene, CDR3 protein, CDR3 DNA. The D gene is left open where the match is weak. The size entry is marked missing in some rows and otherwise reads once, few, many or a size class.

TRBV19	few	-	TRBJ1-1	CASGADRWVTEAFF	TGTGCCAGCGGGGCCGACAGGTGGGTGACTGAAGCTTTCTTT
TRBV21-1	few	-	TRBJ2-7	CASSKALWEGGYEQYF	TGTGCCAGCAGCAAAGCTCTGTGGGAGGGCGGGTACGAGCAGTACTTC
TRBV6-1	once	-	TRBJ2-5	CASSETAQETQYF	TGTGCCAGCAGTGAAACTGCCCAAGAGACCCAGTACTTC
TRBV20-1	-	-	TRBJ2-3	CSATATDTQYF	TGCAGTGCTACAGCCACAGATACGCAGTATTTT
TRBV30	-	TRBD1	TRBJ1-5	CAWSANRGSNQPQHF	TGTGCCTGGAGTGCCAACAGGGGAAGCAATCAGCCCCAGCATTTT
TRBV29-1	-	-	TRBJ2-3	CSVYGGFRTDTQYF	TGCAGCGTTTATGGGGGGTTCAGGACAGATACGCAGTATTTT
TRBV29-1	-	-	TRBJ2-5	CSVTTGGGQTQYF	TGCAGCGTCACCACAGGGGGGGGACAGACCCAGTACTTC
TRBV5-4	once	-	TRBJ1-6	CASSSSRNSPLHF	TGTGCCAGCAGCTCGAGCAGGAATTCACCCCTCCACTTT
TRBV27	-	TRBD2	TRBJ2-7	CASSSLIAGRTEQYF	TGTGCCAGCAGTTCCTTAATAGCGGGGAGGACCGAGCAGTACTTC
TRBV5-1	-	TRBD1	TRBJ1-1	CASSLGQGWNTEAFF	TGCGCCAGCAGCTTAGGACAGGGGTGGAACACTGAAGCTTTCTTT
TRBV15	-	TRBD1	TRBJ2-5	CATEKGGTGRTQYF	TGTGCCACAGAAAAAGGTGGGACAGGTCGTACCCAGTACTTC
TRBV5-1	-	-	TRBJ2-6	CASSLVSGEVANVLTF	TGCGCCAGCAGCTTGGTGTCAGGGGAAGTGGCCAACGTCCTGACTTTC
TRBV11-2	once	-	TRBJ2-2	CASSLRVNTGELFF	TGTGCCAGCAGCTTACGGGTTAACACCGGGGAGCTGTTTTTT
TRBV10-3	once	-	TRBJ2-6	CAISVGQPSGANVLTF	TGTGCCATCAGTGTCGGGCAGCCCTCTGGGGCCAACGTCCTGACTTTC
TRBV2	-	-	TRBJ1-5	CASSDWVGVGHQPQHF	TGTGCCAGCAGCGATTGGGTAGGGGTTGGGCATCAGCCCCAGCATTTT
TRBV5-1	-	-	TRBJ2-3	CASSLWGDDTDTQYF	TGCGCCAGCAGCTTATGGGGGGACGACACAGATACGCAGTATTTT
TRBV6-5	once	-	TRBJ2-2	CASMRGSTGELFF	TGTGCCAGCATGAGGGGGAGCACCGGGGAGCTGTTTTTT
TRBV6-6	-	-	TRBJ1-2	CASSYRRGGGDVYTF	TGTGCCAGCAGTTACCGCCGTGGAGGAGGGGACGTCTACACCTTC
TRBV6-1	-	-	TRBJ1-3	CASSDRRSGNTIYF	TGTGCCAGCAGTGACAGGCGCTCTGGAAACACCATATATTTT
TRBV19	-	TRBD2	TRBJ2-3	CASRRLAGAYTQYF	TGTGCCAGCCGGCGACTAGCGGGGGCCTATACGCAGTATTTT
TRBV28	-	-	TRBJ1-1	CASSPVPGTYEAFF	TGTGCCAGCAGTCCCGTCCCAGGTACCTATGAAGCTTTCTTT
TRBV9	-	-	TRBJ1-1	CTSSSTGRTEAFF	TGTACCAGCAGCTCCACAGGTCGTACTGAAGCTTTCTTT
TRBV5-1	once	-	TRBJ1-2	CASSLGSGRNNYGYTF	TGCGCCAGCAGCTTGGGGTCGGGAAGGAATAACTATGGCTACACCTTC
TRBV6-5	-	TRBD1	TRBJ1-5	CASSWDRDQPQHF	TGTGCCAGCAGTTGGGACAGGGATCAGCCCCAGCATTTT
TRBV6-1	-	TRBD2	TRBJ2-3	CASRLASRTDTQYF	TGTGCCAGCAGACTAGCGTCACGCACAGATACGCAGTATTTT
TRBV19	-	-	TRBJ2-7	CASTKGGELGYEQYF	TGCGCCAGTACCAAAGGTGGGGAACTCGGCTACGAGCAGTACTTC
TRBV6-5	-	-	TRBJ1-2	CASSYSRTARGGYTF	TGTGCCAGCAGTTACTCCAGGACAGCCCGAGGGGGCTACACCTTC
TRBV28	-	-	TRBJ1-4	CASSSPGTKNEKLFF	TGTGCCAGCAGTTCTCCCGGGACTAAGAATGAAAAACTGTTTTTT
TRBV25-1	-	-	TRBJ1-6	CASSGRQNSPLHF	TGTGCCAGCAGTGGACGACAGAATTCACCCCTCCACTTT
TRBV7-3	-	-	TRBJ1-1	CASSTDLNTEAFF	TGTGCCAGCAGCACAGACCTAAACACTGAAGCTTTCTTT
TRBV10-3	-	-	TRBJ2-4	CAISPGMIGKNIQYF	TGTGCCATCAGCCCCGGGATGATAGGGAAAAACATTCAGTACTTC
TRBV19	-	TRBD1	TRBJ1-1	CASSTQGGAMNTEAFF	TGTGCCAGTAGTACACAAGGGGGCGCGATGAACACTGAAGCTTTCTTT
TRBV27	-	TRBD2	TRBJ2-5	CASGSGTSVQETQYF	TGTGCCAGCGGCTCGGGGACTAGCGTACAAGAGACCCAGTACTTC
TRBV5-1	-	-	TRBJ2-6	CASSSSPSGANVLTF	TGCGCCAGCAGCTCTAGCCCTTCTGGGGCCAACGTCCTGACTTTC
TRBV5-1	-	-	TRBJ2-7	CASTLGQAYEQYF	TGCGCCAGCACCCTTGGGCAGGCCTACGAGCAGTACTTC
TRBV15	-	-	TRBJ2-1	CATSQDGGNNEQFF	TGTGCCACCAGCCAAGATGGTGGAAACAATGAGCAGTTCTTC
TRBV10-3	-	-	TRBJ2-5	CAIRPDSFRGETQYF	TGTGCCATCAGACCTGACAGCTTCCGAGGGGAGACCCAGTACTTC
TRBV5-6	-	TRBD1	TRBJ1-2	CASSRRDRRNYGYTF	TGTGCCAGCAGCCGGAGGGACAGGCGTAACTATGGCTACACCTTC
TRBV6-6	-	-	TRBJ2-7	CASSFGGLEQYF	TGTGCCAGCAGTTTTGGGGGGCTCGAGCAGTACTTC
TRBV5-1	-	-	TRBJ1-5	CASSLGDTTSNQPQHF	TGCGCCAGCAGCTTGGGGGACACGACGAGCAATCAGCCCCAGCATTTT
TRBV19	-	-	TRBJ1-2	CASRASYGYTF	TGTGCCAGTAGAGCCTCATATGGCTACACCTTC
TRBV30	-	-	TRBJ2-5	CAVNPLARKETQYF	TGTGCCGTTAACCCCCTAGCCCGGAAAGAGACCCAGTACTTC
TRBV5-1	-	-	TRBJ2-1	CASSLDNRNEQFF	TGCGCCAGCAGCTTGGACAACCGAAATGAGCAGTTCTTC
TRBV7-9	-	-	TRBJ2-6	CASSSGGANVLTF	TGTGCCAGCAGCTCTGGGGGGGCCAACGTCCTGACTTTC
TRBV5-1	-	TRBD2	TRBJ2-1	CASSPYPSGGLNNEQFF	TGCGCCAGCAGCCCGTACCCTTCGGGGGGGCTAAACAATGAGCAGTTCTTC
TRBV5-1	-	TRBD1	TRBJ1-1	CASSQGTGIVTEAFF	TGCGCCAGCAGCCAGGGGACAGGGATCGTCACTGAAGCTTTCTTT
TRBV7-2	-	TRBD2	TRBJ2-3	CASSLTGGSEYTQYF	TGTGCCAGCAGCTTAACGGGAGGGTCCGAATATACGCAGTATTTT
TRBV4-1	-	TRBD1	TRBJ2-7	CASSQRQGLNEQYF	TGCGCCAGCAGCCAACGACAGGGTCTGAACGAGCAGTACTTC
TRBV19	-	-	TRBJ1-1	CASSPTLGTGTEAFF	TGTGCCAGTAGTCCCACCCTCGGAACGGGTACTGAAGCTTTCTTT
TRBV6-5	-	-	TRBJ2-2	CASRGRDRPSGELFF	TGTGCCAGCAGGGGCCGGGACCGACCGTCCGGGGAGCTGTTTTTT
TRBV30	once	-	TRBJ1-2	CACHLGLSKPLYGYTF	TGTGCCTGCCATTTGGGACTTTCCAAACCCCTGTATGGCTACACCTTC
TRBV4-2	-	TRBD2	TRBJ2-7	CASSQIQGLAGAYEQYF	TGTGCCAGCAGCCAGATACAAGGCCTAGCGGGAGCCTACGAGCAGTACTTC
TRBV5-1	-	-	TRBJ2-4	CASSPPGLQSNIQYF	TGCGCCAGCAGCCCCCCGGGGTTGCAATCAAACATTCAGTACTTC
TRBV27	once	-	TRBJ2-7	CASSRLGGYEQYF	TGTGCCAGCAGTCGATTAGGGGGGTACGAGCAGTACTTC
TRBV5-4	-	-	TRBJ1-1	CASSLDGLAGTEAFF	TGTGCCAGCAGCTTGGACGGTCTGGCGGGCACTGAAGCTTTCTTT
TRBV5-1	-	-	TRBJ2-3	CASSSNHGGGPSTSTDTQYF	TGCGCCAGCAGCTCGAACCATGGGGGGGGCCCCTCCACTAGCACAGATACGCAGTATTTT
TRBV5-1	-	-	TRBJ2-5	CASSFSFPETQYF	TGCGCCAGCAGCTTTAGCTTTCCAGAGACCCAGTACTTC
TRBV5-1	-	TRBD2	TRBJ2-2	CASSLQSSGRRSFGELFF	TGCGCCAGCAGCTTACAATCTAGCGGGAGAAGGTCCTTCGGGGAGCTGTTTTTT
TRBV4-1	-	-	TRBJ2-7	CASSPQRDGSYEQYF	TGCGCCAGCAGCCCACAACGGGACGGCTCCTACGAGCAGTACTTC